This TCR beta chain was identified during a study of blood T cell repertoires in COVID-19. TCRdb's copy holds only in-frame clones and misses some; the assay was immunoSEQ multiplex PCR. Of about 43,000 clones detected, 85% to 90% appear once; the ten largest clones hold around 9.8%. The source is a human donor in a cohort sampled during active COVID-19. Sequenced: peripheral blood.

The CDR3 loop reads CATSRGGGADTQYF. The CDR3 region has the DNA TGTGCCACCAGCAGAGGCGGGGGGGCAGATACGCAGTATTTT. The chain carries TRBV15 and TRBJ2-3; 9 nucleotides align to TRBD2. V dropped 1 base and J dropped 4; count of bases not matched to a gene: 0. This CDR3 has 14 amino acids. Germline CDR1 LNHNV, CDR2 YYDKDF (reference sequence). Supplemented by reference TRBV15 and TRBJ2-3, the full variable domain reads DAMVIQNPRYQVTQFGKPVTLSCSQTLNHNVMYWYQQKSSQAPKLLFHYYDKDFNNEADTPDNFQSRRPNTSFCFLDIRSPGLGDTAMYLCATSRGGGADTQYFGPGTRLTVL.